Listed below are T cell receptor beta chains from one sample, sequenced in a study of cytomegalovirus exposure and HLA in healthy donors. TCRdb keeps only in-frame clones here, not all; method: immunoSEQ multiplex PCR. Altogether just under 150,000 clones are present, 75% to 90% being singletons, with the ten largest covering 2.5% to 3%. The sequenced sample was PBMCs. The receptors were sampled from a young woman in good health and CMV-seronegative. Each CDR3 is given without its conserved first and last residue. Only some rows state a clone size, as once, few, many or a class for expanded clones.

clone_size: .; j_call: TRBJ2-2; v_call: TRBV5-4; cdr3_aa: ASSSQGGHTGELF
clone_size: .; j_call: TRBJ2-3; v_call: TRBV4-1; cdr3_aa: ASSQEAGGGGGDTQY
clone_size: .; j_call: TRBJ2-3; v_call: TRBV10-2; cdr3_aa: ASSERGRGGGEDTQY
clone_size: .; j_call: TRBJ2-7; v_call: TRBV13; cdr3_aa: ASSLGGRGREQY
clone_size: .; j_call: TRBJ2-1; v_call: TRBV7-6; cdr3_aa: ASSQGWRTASYNEQF
clone_size: .; j_call: TRBJ2-5; v_call: TRBV2; cdr3_aa: ASSVGTAYQETQY
clone_size: .; j_call: TRBJ2-2; v_call: TRBV6-6; cdr3_aa: ASSLTGALDTGELF
clone_size: .; j_call: TRBJ2-3; v_call: TRBV9; cdr3_aa: ASSPQGGLDTQY
clone_size: .; j_call: TRBJ2-7; v_call: TRBV6-1; cdr3_aa: ASSEQGSRGQY
clone_size: .; j_call: TRBJ2-7; v_call: TRBV9; cdr3_aa: ASSVGGQGTGEQY
clone_size: once; j_call: .; v_call: TRBV4-2; cdr3_aa: ASSQEASGRAYEQY
clone_size: .; j_call: TRBJ2-7; v_call: TRBV7-2; cdr3_aa: ASSPGLHEQY
clone_size: .; j_call: TRBJ1-5; v_call: TRBV11-2; cdr3_aa: ASSVLPGQEPQH
clone_size: .; j_call: TRBJ1-1; v_call: TRBV10-3; cdr3_aa: AISTSGGEHTEAF
clone_size: .; j_call: TRBJ1-1; v_call: TRBV5-1; cdr3_aa: ASSPGGGLRNTEAF
clone_size: .; j_call: TRBJ1-1; v_call: TRBV2; cdr3_aa: ASSSTGSNTEAF
clone_size: .; j_call: .; v_call: TRBV7-9; cdr3_aa: ASSPDRDHSYEQY
clone_size: .; j_call: TRBJ2-1; v_call: TRBV10-2; cdr3_aa: ASSGTATGEQF
clone_size: .; j_call: TRBJ1-4; v_call: TRBV7-9; cdr3_aa: ASSTGQGNEKLF
clone_size: few; j_call: TRBJ2-2; v_call: TRBV5-6; cdr3_aa: ASSPGLAGGTGELF
clone_size: .; j_call: TRBJ2-2; v_call: TRBV2; cdr3_aa: ASSGARATNTGELF
clone_size: .; j_call: TRBJ2-4; v_call: TRBV6-6; cdr3_aa: ASSVREADIQY
clone_size: .; j_call: TRBJ2-6; v_call: TRBV15; cdr3_aa: ATSTNRVSGANVLT
clone_size: .; j_call: TRBJ2-3; v_call: TRBV5-1; cdr3_aa: ASSLVDRVGTDTQY
clone_size: .; j_call: TRBJ2-3; v_call: TRBV6-1; cdr3_aa: ASTSGGRTDTQY
clone_size: once; j_call: TRBJ2-5; v_call: TRBV5-1; cdr3_aa: ASSLAGQGAETQY
clone_size: few; j_call: TRBJ1-2; v_call: TRBV4-1; cdr3_aa: ASRSDGGAYGYT
clone_size: .; j_call: TRBJ2-1; v_call: TRBV9; cdr3_aa: ASSEPSAVYSYNEQF
clone_size: .; j_call: TRBJ2-7; v_call: TRBV5-1; cdr3_aa: ASSPSGLAGPPSSYEQY
clone_size: .; j_call: TRBJ2-2; v_call: TRBV5-1; cdr3_aa: ASSLSGAGTGELF
clone_size: .; j_call: TRBJ2-5; v_call: TRBV7-2; cdr3_aa: ASSPQGGETQY
clone_size: .; j_call: TRBJ1-3; v_call: TRBV30; cdr3_aa: AWSRTGAGNTIY
clone_size: .; j_call: TRBJ1-5; v_call: TRBV29-1; cdr3_aa: SVELGRNQPQH
clone_size: .; j_call: TRBJ2-2; v_call: TRBV7-2; cdr3_aa: ASSPELNTGELF
clone_size: .; j_call: TRBJ2-7; v_call: TRBV7-8; cdr3_aa: ASSKPTGEFAYYEQY
clone_size: .; j_call: TRBJ1-1; v_call: TRBV11-3; cdr3_aa: ASSLAYRGEAF
clone_size: .; j_call: TRBJ1-2; v_call: TRBV29-1; cdr3_aa: SVWDTGNYGYT
clone_size: .; j_call: TRBJ1-2; v_call: TRBV7-3; cdr3_aa: ASSLTKDRAAYT
clone_size: .; j_call: TRBJ1-2; v_call: TRBV20-1; cdr3_aa: SAATGFGYT
clone_size: .; j_call: TRBJ1-1; v_call: TRBV7-9; cdr3_aa: ASTRGETYMNTEAF
clone_size: .; j_call: TRBJ1-3; v_call: TRBV2; cdr3_aa: ASSWTVTGNTIY
clone_size: .; j_call: TRBJ1-2; v_call: TRBV5-6; cdr3_aa: ASSLAGFYGYT
clone_size: .; j_call: TRBJ2-2; v_call: TRBV4-1; cdr3_aa: ASSQVRGATGELF
clone_size: .; j_call: TRBJ2-1; v_call: TRBV4-3; cdr3_aa: ASSQDPPGYDTSYNEQF
clone_size: .; j_call: TRBJ2-2; v_call: TRBV29-1; cdr3_aa: SVVRLAENTGELF